One and the same sample provided the 20 T cell receptor beta chains below, sequenced in a study of blood T cell repertoires in COVID-19. TCRdb keeps only in-frame clones here, not all; method: immunoSEQ multiplex PCR. There are approximately 180,000 clones in the sample; 70% to 90% occur only once, and 11% lies in the top ten. The sample consisted of peripheral blood. All receptors come from a human donor with active or convalescent COVID-19. The donor label of this sample is uncertain.

This sequence joins TRBV18 and TRBJ1-5; 7 bases are a match to TRBD1. The CDR3 consists of 14 residues. V lost 2 bases and J lost 6; bases outside the gene matches: 4. CDR1 and CDR2 (germline): KGHSH, LQKENI. CDR3 nucleotide sequence: TGTGCCAGCTCACCAGAGACAGGGTTTCAGCCCCAGCATTTT. It yields the protein CASSPETGFQPQHF.

This chain joins TRBV28 and TRBJ2-5; D might be TRBD1 (5 bases). CDR3 length: 14 residues. The germline gives CDR1 MDHEN, CDR2 SYDVKM. V was trimmed by 10 bases and J by 0 bases, leaving 15 bases between them. The CDR3 sequence: CATFQGIYQETQYF. In DNA, the CDR3 is TGTGCCACCTTCCAGGGAATCTACCAAGAGACCCAGTACTTC.

V usage is TRBV19 and J usage is TRBJ2-1; 9 positions match TRBD1. The germline V gene encodes CDR1 LNHDA and CDR2 SQIVND (reference sequence). This CDR3 is built from 15 residues. The trim removed 7 bases at V and 6 bases at J, leaving 10 bases unmatched. This chain's CDR3 is CASIRTGGAVNEQFF. CDR3 sequence (DNA): TGTGCCAGTATTCGAACAGGGGGCGCTGTCAATGAGCAGTTCTTC.

The rearrangement links TRBV6-5 to TRBJ2-1; unclear D gene. The CDR3 is 13 residues long. Trimming stripped 0 bases from V and 9 bases from J, with 9 bases between. Germline V CDR1 and CDR2: MNHEY, SVGAGI. In DNA form, the CDR3 reads TGTGCCAGCAGTTACTCATATGGAGTTGAGCAGTTCTTC. Translated: CASSYSYGVEQFF.

The chain has TRBV5-1 and TRBJ2-7; possibly TRBD2 for D (6 bases). Germline CDR1 and CDR2: SGHRS and YFSETQ. The CDR3 covers 13 residues. Deletions cut 4 bases from V and 9 bases from J, with 17 bases between. CDR3 bases: TGCGCCAGCAGCCCAGGCGGGACTTTTGGGCAGTACTTC. Translating gives CASSPGGTFGQYF.

This sequence joins TRBV11-3 and TRBJ2-7; a weak D match, TRBD2 (7 bases). The germline gives CDR1 SGHNT, CDR2 YENEEA. The CDR3 has 15 residues. Trimming removed 5 bases at V and 3 bases at J, with 17 bases between. The CDR3 spells CASSPRRGRLYEQYF. The CDR3 region has the DNA TGTGCCAGCAGCCCTCGGCGGGGGCGCCTCTACGAGCAGTACTTC.

V usage is TRBV2 and J usage is TRBJ1-5, with 8 positions matching TRBD1. J lost 7 bases, V lost 7 bases, and 6 bases had no gene match. In germline, CDR1 is SNHLY, CDR2 FYNNEI. The CDR3 is 13 residues long. CDR3 sequence (DNA): TGTGCCAGCATCCGGGACAGGCTCCAGCCCCAGCATTTT. Protein sequence: CASIRDRLQPQHF.

The rearrangement joins TRBV28 to TRBJ2-7; D not certain. With 6 bases removed from V and 3 bases from J, the gap between germline ends came to 12 bases. The germline V gene encodes CDR1 MDHEN and CDR2 SYDVKM. This CDR3 contains 13 residues. The CDR3 DNA reads as TGTGCCAGCAGGGCTGGGCAGGACTACGAGCAGTACTTC. Translation gives CASRAGQDYEQYF.

This chain links TRBV14 with TRBJ1-4; D unclear. V was pared by 0 bases and J by 8 bases, with 13 bases between. The CDR3 length is 15 residues. Germline V gene sequence: CDR1 SGHDN, CDR2 FVKESK. Here the CDR3 reads CASSQDSQVAEKLFF. CDR3 DNA sequence: TGTGCCAGCAGCCAAGATTCTCAGGTGGCCGAAAAACTGTTTTTT.

This chain links TRBV7-8 with TRBJ2-5; 9 nucleotides align to TRBD2. The V segment lost 5 bases and the J segment 5 bases; nucleotides outside the gene matches: 3. Germline V CDR1 and CDR2: SGHVS, FQNEAQ. The CDR3 is 13 residues long. The CDR3 loop reads CASSKLAGETQYF. Here the CDR3 DNA reads TGTGCCAGCAGCAAACTAGCGGGTGAGACCCAGTACTTC. The variable domain in full, with the rest retrieved from reference TRBV7-8 and TRBJ2-5, is GAGVSQSPRYKVAKRGQDVALRCDPISGHVSLFWYQQALGQGPEFLTYFQNEAQLDKSGLPSDRFFAERPEGSVSTLKIQRTQQEDSAVYLCASSKLAGETQYFGPGTRLLVL.

The chain has TRBV10-3 and TRBJ2-2; 8 bases line up with TRBD2. The CDR3 loop spans 16 amino acids. CDR1 is ENHRY, CDR2 SYGVKD, per germline. The trim removed 5 bases at V and 1 base at J, leaving 6 bases unmatched. The CDR3 spells CAISWTAGGNTGELFF. DNA of the CDR3: TGTGCCATCAGTTGGACCGCGGGGGGGAACACCGGGGAGCTGTTTTTT.

This chain joins TRBV7-6 and TRBJ2-7; perhaps TRBD2 as D (5 bases). V shed 4 bases and J shed 6 bases, with 10 bases lying between them. Germline V lookup: CDR1 SGHVS, CDR2 FNYEAQ. The CDR3 has 12 residues. The CDR3 region is CASSSTGSEQYF. The CDR3 DNA reads TGTGCCAGCAGCTCGACTGGGAGCGAGCAGTACTTC.

Concerning this clone itself: A read error may account for a junction end that differs from germline. The chain uses TRBV7-7 and TRBJ2-1, with TRBD1 identical over 8 bases. The CDR3 consists of 13 residues. The germline V gene encodes CDR1 SSHAT and CDR2 FNYEAQ (reference sequence). DNA for the CDR3: TGTGCTAGCAGCTTGACAGGGGACAATGAGCAGTTCTTC. It yields the protein CASSLTGDNEQFF.

The rearrangement links TRBV10-3 to TRBJ1-1; TRBD1 agrees at 8 bases. There are 13 residues in the CDR3. The V segment lost 6 bases and the J segment 3 bases; nucleotides outside the gene matches: 3. The V gene's germline CDR1 is ENHRY and CDR2 SYGVKD. This CDR3 is CAISSQGDTEAFF. The CDR3 region has the DNA TGTGCCATCAGCTCACAGGGGGACACTGAAGCTTTCTTT.

This sequence joins TRBV29-1 and TRBJ1-2; D gene unclear. In germline, CDR1 is SQVTM, CDR2 ANQGSEA. V lost 7 bases, J lost 5 bases, and 11 bases lay in between. This CDR3 is 11 amino acids long. As DNA, the CDR3 is TGCAGCGCGACATCTTCGTATGGCTACACCTTC. This gives the protein CSATSSYGYTF.

This clone occurred once. The chain links TRBV9 to TRBJ2-7; no reliable D call. The CDR3 spans 13 residues. CDR1 is SGDLS and CDR2 is YYNGEE in the germline V gene. Deletions cut 4 bases from V and 0 bases from J, with 8 bases between. The CDR3 DNA follows: TGTGCCAGCAGCCCTTCGGGCTCCTACGAGCAGTACTTC. Translated: CASSPSGSYEQYF.

The chain has TRBV29-1 and TRBJ2-1, with D maybe TRBD2 (5 bases). The CDR3 consists of 14 residues. Germline CDR1 is SQVTM and CDR2 is ANQGSEA. V gave up 6 bases and J gave up 4 bases, with 16 bases separating them. The CDR3 here is CSVHTPTIYNEQFF. Here the CDR3 DNA reads TGCAGCGTCCATACCCCGACTATATACAATGAGCAGTTCTTC.

In this sample, this clone turned up a few times. The chain recombines TRBV19 with TRBJ1-2; D is perhaps TRBD1 (6 bases). This CDR3 is built from 17 residues. CDR1 and CDR2 (germline): LNHDA, SQIVND (reference sequence). V was clipped by 9 bases and J by 0 bases, with 23 bases between them. The CDR3, as DNA: TGTGCCAGAAAGGCTTACAGGGTTCCCTATACTAACTATGGCTACACCTTC. Residues: CARKAYRVPYTNYGYTF.

V and J are TRBV9 and TRBJ1-2; TRBD1 aligns across 9 bases. CDR1 is SGDLS and CDR2 is YYNGEE in the germline V gene. J gave up 4 bases and V 4 bases, and 8 bases lay outside the gene matches. The CDR3 has 15 residues. The DNA of the CDR3 is TGTGCCAGCAGCCTCCCGGGACAGGGATTCTATGGCTACACCTTC. This translates into CASSLPGQGFYGYTF.

This chain uses TRBV2 with TRBJ2-2; possibly TRBD2 for D (5 bases). V shed 6 bases and J shed 7 bases, with 15 bases lying between them. The V gene's germline CDR1 is SNHLY and CDR2 FYNNEI. The CDR3 spans 14 residues. CDR3 DNA: TGTGCCAGCAGCGATATCGGACTGAGCGGGGAGCTGTTTTTT. Its translation is CASSDIGLSGELFF.